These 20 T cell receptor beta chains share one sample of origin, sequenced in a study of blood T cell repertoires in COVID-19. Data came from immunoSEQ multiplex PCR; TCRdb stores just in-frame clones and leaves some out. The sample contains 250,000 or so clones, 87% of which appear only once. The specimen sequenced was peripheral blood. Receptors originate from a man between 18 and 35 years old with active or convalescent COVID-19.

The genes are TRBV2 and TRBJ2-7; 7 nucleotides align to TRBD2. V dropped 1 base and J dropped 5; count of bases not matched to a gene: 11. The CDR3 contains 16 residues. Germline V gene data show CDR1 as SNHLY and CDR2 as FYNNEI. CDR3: CASSEGSSGIRHEQYF. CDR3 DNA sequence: TGTGCCAGCAGTGAAGGCAGCAGCGGGATCCGGCACGAGCAGTACTTC.

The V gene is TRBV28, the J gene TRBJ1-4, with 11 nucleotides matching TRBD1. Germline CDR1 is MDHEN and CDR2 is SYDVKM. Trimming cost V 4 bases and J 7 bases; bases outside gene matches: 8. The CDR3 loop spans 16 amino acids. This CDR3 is CASSSPGDRGFEKLFF. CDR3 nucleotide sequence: TGTGCCAGCAGTTCCCCGGGGGACAGGGGGTTTGAAAAACTGTTTTTT.

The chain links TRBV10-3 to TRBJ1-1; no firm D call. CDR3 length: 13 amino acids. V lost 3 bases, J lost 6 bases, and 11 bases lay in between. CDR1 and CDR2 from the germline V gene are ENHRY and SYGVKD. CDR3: CAISDEVGAEAFF. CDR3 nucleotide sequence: TGTGCCATCAGTGATGAGGTGGGTGCTGAAGCTTTCTTT.

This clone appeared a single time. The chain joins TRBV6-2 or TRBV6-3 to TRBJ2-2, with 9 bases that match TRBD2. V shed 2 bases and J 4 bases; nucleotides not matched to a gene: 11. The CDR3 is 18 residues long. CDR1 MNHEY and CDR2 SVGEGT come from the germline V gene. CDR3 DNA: TGTGCCAGCAGTTACCGAGCGGGAGGAGGTCGAGGCACCGGGGAGCTGTTTTTT. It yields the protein CASSYRAGGGRGTGELFF.

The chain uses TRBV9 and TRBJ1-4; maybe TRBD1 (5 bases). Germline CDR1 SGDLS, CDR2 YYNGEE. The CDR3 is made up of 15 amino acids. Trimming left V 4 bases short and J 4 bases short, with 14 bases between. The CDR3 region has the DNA TGTGCCAGCAGCCCCCTCCAGGGTATTAATGAAAAACTGTTTTTT. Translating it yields CASSPLQGINEKLFF.

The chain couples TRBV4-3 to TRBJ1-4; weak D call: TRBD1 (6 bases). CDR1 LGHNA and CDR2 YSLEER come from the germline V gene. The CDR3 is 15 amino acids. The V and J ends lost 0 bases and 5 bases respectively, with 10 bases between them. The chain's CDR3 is CASSQDRQGNEKLFF. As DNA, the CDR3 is TGCGCCAGCAGCCAAGATAGGCAGGGGAATGAAAAACTGTTTTTT.

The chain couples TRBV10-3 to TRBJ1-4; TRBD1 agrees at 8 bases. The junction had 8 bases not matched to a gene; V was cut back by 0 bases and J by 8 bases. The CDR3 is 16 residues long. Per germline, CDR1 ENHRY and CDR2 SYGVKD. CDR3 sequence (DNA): TGTGCCATCAGTGAGTCTAGGACAGGGTCTTACGAAAAACTGTTTTTT. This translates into CAISESRTGSYEKLFF.

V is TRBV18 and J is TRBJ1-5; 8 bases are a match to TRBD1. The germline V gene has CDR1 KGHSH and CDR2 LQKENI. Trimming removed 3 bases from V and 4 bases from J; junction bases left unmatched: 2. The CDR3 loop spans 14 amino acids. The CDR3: CASSPGQANQPQHF. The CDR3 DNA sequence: TGTGCCAGCTCACCGGGACAGGCTAATCAGCCCCAGCATTTT. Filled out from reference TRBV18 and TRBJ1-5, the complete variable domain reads NAGVMQNPRHLVRRRGQEARLRCSPMKGHSHVYWYRQLPEEGLKFMVYLQKENIIDESGMPKERFSAEFPKEGPSILRIQQVVRGDSAAYFCASSPGQANQPQHFGDGTRLSIL.

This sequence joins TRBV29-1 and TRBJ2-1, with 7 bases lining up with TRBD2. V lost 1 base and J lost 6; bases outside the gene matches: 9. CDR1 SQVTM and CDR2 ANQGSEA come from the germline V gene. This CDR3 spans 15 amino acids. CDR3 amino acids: CSVEGGRASGNEQFF. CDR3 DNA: TGCAGCGTTGAAGGAGGGCGGGCTAGCGGCAATGAGCAGTTCTTC.

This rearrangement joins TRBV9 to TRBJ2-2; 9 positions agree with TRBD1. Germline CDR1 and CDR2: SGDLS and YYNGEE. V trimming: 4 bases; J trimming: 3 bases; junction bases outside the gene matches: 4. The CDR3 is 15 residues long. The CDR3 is CASSFGTGYTGELFF. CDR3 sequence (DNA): TGTGCCAGCAGCTTCGGGACAGGGTACACCGGGGAGCTGTTTTTT.

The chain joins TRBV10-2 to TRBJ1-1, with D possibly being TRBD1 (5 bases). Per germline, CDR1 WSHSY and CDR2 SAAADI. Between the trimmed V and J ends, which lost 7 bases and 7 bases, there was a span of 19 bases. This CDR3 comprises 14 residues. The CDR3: CASTGAEGRNEAFF. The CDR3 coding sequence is TGCGCCAGCACGGGAGCGGAGGGGCGAAATGAAGCTTTCTTT.

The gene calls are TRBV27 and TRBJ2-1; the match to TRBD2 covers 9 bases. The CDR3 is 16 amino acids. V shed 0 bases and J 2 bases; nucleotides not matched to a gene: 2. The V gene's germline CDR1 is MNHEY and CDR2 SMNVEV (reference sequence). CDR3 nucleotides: TGTGCCAGCAGTTTATCAGGGACTAGCACCTACAATGAGCAGTTCTTC. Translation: CASSLSGTSTYNEQFF.

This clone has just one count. In DNA form, the CDR3 reads TGTGCCAGCAGTCGTAGCGGGGGCGGTGAGCAGTTCTTC. It is translated as CASSRSGGGEQFF. The rearrangement links TRBV6-2 or TRBV6-3 to TRBJ2-1; the match to TRBD2 covers 9 bases. Germline V gene data show CDR1 as MNHEY and CDR2 as SVGEGT. This CDR3 is 13 amino acids long. With V trimmed by 5 bases and J by 9 bases, 5 bases remained unmatched.

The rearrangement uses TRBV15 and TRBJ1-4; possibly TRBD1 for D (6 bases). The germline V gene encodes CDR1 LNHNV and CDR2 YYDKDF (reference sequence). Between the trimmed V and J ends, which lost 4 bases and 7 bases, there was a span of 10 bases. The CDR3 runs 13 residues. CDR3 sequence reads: CATSMGAGEKLFF. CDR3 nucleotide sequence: TGTGCCACCAGCATGGGGGCGGGTGAAAAACTGTTTTTT. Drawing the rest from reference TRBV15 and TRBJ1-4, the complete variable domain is DAMVIQNPRYQVTQFGKPVTLSCSQTLNHNVMYWYQQKSSQAPKLLFHYYDKDFNNEADTPDNFQSRRPNTSFCFLDIRSPGLGDTAMYLCATSMGAGEKLFFGSGTQLSVL.

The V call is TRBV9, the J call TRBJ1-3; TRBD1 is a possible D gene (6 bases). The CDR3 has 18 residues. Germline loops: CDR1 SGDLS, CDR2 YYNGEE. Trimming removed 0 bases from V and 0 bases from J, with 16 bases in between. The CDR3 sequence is CASSVGGPGAYSGNTIYF. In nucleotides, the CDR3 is TGTGCCAGCAGCGTAGGGGGTCCAGGGGCTTACTCTGGAAACACCATATATTTT.

The CDR3 loop reads CASSLGAGVFGYTF. For the CDR3, the DNA is TGTGCCAGCAGCTTAGGGGCAGGGGTCTTTGGCTACACCTTC. The chain links TRBV13 to TRBJ1-2; a weak D match, TRBD1 (6 bases). The ends were cut back, 0 bases at V and 7 bases at J, with 12 bases in the middle. CDR1 and CDR2 (germline): PRHDT, FYEKMQ (reference sequence). The CDR3 is 14 amino acids.

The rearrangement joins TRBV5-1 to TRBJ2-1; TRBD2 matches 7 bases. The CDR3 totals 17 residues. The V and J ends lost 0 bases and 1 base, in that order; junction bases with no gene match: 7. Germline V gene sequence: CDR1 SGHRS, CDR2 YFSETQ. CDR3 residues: CASSLVGGGNSYNEQFF. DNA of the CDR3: TGCGCCAGCAGCTTGGTCGGGGGAGGGAATTCCTACAATGAGCAGTTCTTC.

The CDR3 is CASTTSGRSEQYF. For the CDR3, the DNA is TGCGCCAGCACTACTAGCGGGAGATCTGAGCAGTACTTC. This rearrangement joins TRBV10-1 to TRBJ2-7, with 11 positions matching TRBD2. With V trimmed by 7 bases and J by 7 bases, 6 bases remained unmatched. Germline-derived CDR1 and CDR2 are WNHNN and SYGVQD (reference sequence). The CDR3 is made up of 13 amino acids.

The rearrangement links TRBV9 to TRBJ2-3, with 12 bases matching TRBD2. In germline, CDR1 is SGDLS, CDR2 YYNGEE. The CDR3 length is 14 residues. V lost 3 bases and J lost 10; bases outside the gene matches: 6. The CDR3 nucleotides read TGTGCCAGCAGCGCTAGCGGGGGGGCCTTATCGCAGTATTTT. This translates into CASSASGGALSQYF.

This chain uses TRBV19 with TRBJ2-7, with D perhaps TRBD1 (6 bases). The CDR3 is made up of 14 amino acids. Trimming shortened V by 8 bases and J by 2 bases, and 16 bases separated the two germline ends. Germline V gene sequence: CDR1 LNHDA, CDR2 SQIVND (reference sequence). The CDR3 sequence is CASGNRGTPYEQYF. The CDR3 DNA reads TGTGCCAGTGGAAATAGGGGGACCCCCTACGAGCAGTACTTC.